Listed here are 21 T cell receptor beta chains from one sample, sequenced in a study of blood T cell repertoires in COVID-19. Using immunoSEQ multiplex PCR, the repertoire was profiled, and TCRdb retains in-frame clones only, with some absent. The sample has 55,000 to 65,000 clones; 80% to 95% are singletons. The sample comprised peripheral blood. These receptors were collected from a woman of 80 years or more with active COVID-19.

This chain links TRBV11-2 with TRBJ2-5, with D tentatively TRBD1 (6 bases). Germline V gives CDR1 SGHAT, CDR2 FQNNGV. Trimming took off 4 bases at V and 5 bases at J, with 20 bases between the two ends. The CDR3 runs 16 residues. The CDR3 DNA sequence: TGTGCCAGCAGCTCCTCTCGGCACAGGGTTAGGGAGACCCAGTACTTC. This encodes CASSSSRHRVRETQYF.

In DNA form, the CDR3 reads TGTGCCAGCTACCACAATAGCGGGGGGGATTACGAGCAGTACGTC. It is translated as CASYHNSGGDYEQYV. The chain joins TRBV6-4 to TRBJ2-7; 11 nucleotides match TRBD2. V was clipped by 8 bases and J by 4 bases; unmatched bases: 10. The CDR3 has 15 residues. Per the germline V gene, CDR1 is MRHNA and CDR2 is SNTAGT.

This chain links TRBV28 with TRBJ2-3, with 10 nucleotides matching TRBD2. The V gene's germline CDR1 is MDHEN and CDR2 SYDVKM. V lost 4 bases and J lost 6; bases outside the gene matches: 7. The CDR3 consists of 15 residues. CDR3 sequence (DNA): TGTGCCAGCAGTTCTTCTAGCGGGAGTCCTGATACGCAGTATTTT. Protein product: CASSSSSGSPDTQYF.

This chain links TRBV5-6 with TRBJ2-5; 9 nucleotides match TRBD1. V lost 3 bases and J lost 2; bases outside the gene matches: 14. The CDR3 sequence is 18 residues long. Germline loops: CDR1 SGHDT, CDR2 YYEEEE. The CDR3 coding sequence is TGTGCCAGCAGCTCCCGGGACAGGGTCCCTAGGGGGCAAGAGACCCAGTACTTC. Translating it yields CASSSRDRVPRGQETQYF.

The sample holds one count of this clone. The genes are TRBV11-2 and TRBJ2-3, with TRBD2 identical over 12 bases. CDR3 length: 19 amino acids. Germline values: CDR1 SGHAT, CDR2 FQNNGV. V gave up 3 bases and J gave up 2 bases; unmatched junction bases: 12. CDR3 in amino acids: CASSLRGQGLAGNTDTQYF. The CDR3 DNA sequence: TGTGCCAGCAGCTTGAGGGGCCAAGGACTAGCGGGGAACACAGATACGCAGTATTTT.

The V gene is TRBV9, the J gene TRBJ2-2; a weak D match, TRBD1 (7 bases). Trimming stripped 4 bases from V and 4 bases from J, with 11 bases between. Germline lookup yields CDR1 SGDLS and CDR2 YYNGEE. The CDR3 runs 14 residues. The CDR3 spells CASSSQGGTGELFF. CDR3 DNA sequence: TGTGCCAGCAGCTCTCAGGGGGGCACCGGGGAGCTGTTTTTT.

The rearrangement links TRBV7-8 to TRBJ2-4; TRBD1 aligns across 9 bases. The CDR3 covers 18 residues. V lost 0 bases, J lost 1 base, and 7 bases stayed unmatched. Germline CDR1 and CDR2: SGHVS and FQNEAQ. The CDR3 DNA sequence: TGTGCCAGCAGCTTAGCGCTAGGACAGGGGACGGCCAAAAACATTCAGTACTTC. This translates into CASSLALGQGTAKNIQYF.

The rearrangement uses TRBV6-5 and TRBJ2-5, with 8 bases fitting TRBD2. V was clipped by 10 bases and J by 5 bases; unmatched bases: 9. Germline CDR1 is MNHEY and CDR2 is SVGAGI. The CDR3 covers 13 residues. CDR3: CATERGRGETQYF. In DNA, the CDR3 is TGTGCCACGGAGCGGGGGCGGGGGGAGACCCAGTACTTC.

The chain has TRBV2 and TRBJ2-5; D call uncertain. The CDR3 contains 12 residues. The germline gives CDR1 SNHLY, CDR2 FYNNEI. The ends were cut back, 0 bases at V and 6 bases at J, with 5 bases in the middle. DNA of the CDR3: TGTGCCAGCAGTGAAGCTCTAAAGACCCAGTACTTC. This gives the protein CASSEALKTQYF. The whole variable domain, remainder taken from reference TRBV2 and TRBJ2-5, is EPEVTQTPSHQVTQMGQEVILRCVPISNHLYFYWYRQILGQKVEFLVSFYNNEISEKSEIFDDQFSVERPDGSNFTLKIRSTKLEDSAMYFCASSEALKTQYFGPGTRLLVL.

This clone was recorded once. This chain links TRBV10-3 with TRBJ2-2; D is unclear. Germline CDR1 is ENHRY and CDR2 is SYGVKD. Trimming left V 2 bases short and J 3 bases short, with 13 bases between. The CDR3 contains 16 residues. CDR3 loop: CAISETASTDTGELFF. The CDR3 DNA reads TGTGCCATCAGTGAGACGGCTAGTACTGACACCGGGGAGCTGTTTTTT.

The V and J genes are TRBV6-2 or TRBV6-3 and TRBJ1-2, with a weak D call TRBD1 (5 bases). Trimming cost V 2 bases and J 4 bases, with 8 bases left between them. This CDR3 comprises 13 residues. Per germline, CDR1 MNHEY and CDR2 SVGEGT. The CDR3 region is CASSYLDTYGYTF. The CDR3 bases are TGTGCCAGCAGTTACCTGGACACCTATGGCTACACCTTC.

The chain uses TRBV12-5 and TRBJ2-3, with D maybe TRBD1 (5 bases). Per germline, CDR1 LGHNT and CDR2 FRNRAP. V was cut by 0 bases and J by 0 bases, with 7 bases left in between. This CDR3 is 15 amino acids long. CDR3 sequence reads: CASGLVTGSTDTQYF. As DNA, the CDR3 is TGTGCTAGTGGTTTGGTAACAGGCAGCACAGATACGCAGTATTTT.

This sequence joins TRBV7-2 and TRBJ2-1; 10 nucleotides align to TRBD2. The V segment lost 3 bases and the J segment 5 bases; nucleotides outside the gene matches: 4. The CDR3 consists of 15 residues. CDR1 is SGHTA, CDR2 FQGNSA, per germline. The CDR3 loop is CASSFQREGNNEQFF. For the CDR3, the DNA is TGTGCCAGCAGCTTTCAGCGGGAGGGAAACAATGAGCAGTTCTTC.

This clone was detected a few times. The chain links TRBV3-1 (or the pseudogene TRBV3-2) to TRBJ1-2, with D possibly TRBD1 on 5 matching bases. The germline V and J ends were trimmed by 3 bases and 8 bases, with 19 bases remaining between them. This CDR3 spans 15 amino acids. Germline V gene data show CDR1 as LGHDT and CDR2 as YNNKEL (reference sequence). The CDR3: CASSQGPRTFTGYTF. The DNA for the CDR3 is TGTGCCAGCAGCCAGGGCCCCAGGACATTCACAGGCTACACCTTC.

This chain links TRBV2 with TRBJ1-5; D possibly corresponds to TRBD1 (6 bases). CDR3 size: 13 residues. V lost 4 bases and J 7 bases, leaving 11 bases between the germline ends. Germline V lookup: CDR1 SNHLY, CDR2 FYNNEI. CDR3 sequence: CASSGGGEQPQHF. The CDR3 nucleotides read TGTGCCAGCAGTGGGGGGGGCGAACAGCCCCAGCATTTT.

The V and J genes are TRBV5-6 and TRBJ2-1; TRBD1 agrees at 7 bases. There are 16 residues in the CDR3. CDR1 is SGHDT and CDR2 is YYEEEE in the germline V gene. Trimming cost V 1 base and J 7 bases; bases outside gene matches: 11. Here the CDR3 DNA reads TGTGCCAGCAGCTTGCTGTTGCGGACAGGCCTTAATGAGCAGTTCTTC. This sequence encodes CASSLLLRTGLNEQFF.

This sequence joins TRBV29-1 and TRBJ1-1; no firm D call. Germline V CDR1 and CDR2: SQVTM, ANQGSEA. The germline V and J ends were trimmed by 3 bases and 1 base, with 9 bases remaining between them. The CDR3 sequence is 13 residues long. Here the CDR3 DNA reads TGCAGCGTTGAGGCCGTTGCGAACACTGAAGCTTTCTTT. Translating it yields CSVEAVANTEAFF.

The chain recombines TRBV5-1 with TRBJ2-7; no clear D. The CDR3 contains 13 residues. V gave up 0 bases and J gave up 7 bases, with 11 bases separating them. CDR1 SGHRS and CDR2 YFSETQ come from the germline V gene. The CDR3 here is CASSLELQTEQYV. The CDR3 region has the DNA TGCGCCAGCAGCTTGGAATTGCAGACAGAGCAGTACGTC.

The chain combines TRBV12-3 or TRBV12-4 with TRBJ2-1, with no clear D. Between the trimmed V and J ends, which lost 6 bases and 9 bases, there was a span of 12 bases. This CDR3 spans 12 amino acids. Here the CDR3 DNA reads TGTGCCAGCAGCGGTCTCTTGCGTGAGCAGTTCTTC. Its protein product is CASSGLLREQFF.

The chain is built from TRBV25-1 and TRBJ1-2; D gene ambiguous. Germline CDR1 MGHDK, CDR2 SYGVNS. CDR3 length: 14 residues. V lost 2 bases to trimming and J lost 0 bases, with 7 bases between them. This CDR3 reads CASSETATNYGYTF. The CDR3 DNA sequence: TGTGCCAGCAGTGAAACAGCCACTAACTATGGCTACACCTTC.

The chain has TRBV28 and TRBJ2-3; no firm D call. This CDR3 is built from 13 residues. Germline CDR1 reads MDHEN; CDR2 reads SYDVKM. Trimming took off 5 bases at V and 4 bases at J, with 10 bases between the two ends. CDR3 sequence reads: CASSPPPPDTQYF. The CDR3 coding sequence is TGTGCCAGCAGTCCCCCTCCCCCAGATACGCAGTATTTT.